This TCR beta chain was identified in a study of patients and donors after allogeneic stem cell transplantation. TCRdb independently ran MiXCR on the RT-PCR reads; one entry per CDR3 protein. The table lists some 960,000 distinct CDR3 sequences, approximately 18% of them singletons. The CDR3 is 12 residues long. V gave up 3 bases and J gave up 1 base, with 6 bases separating them. Germline CDR1 and CDR2: GTSNPN and SVGIG (reference sequence). The receptor was derived from a human donor who was either an allogeneic HSCT recipient or a stem cell or donor lymphocyte infusion donor (not recorded which). It is not recorded whose cells these are; they may come from a transplant donor. V is TRBV30 and J is TRBJ1-1; D is ambiguous. The sample taken for sequencing was blood, either unsorted or a sorted T cell fraction (not recorded which). The chain's CDR3 is CAWRVGNTEAFF. The CDR3 DNA sequence: TGTGCCTGGAGGGTTGGGAACACTGAAGCTTTCTTT.